This T cell receptor (beta chain) was recorded in a study of T cell responses to AZD1222 COVID-19 vaccine (dated by TCRdb to the early 2020s). Regarding the research as a whole: AZD1222 recipients given second doses at about 4 weeks or at about 12 weeks were pooled, since spike-specific TCR depth and breadth were not found to differ between the two schedules. Enrollment into the trials was organized by age into subgroups of 18-55, 56-69 and 70-plus years, and those subgroups contained about 160, 30 and 59 TCR-sequenced participants, respectively. TCR sequencing was performed for over 230 trial participants, of whom roughly 200 were given two doses of AZD1222 and roughly 25 were given two doses of MenACWY control vaccine.

The time point label on this specimen signifies: baseline before first vaccination. Vaccinee samples came from UK trials COV001 and COV002, including a single-blind randomized controlled phase 2/3 trial of AZD1222 (ChAdOx1 nCoV-19) in healthy adults. Trial participant PBMC samples were collected at day 0 and day 28 after the second dose for TCRbeta chain sequencing. CDR1 is given as DFQATT and CDR2 as SNEGSKA, both from the germline V gene (reference sequence). From its cysteine to its phenylalanine, the CDR3 spans 14 amino acids. Only the CDR3 DNA is retained, 42 bases long and in frame from the first base. Germline trimming amounts to 3 bases on V and 4 bases on J, with 4 as the count of junction bases outside the gene matches. Broad study findings and their caveats: After two AZD1222 doses, both the breadth and the depth of spike-specific TCRs were significantly higher than at day 0 and than in MenACWY recipients. Nearly half of unique spike-specific TCRs reportedly recognized epitopes outside regions mutated in the B.1.351 and B.1.1.7 variants. The vaccine-associated CD4 TCRs covered the entire spike protein, and the dominant responses fell in regions 160-218 and 743-854. Because no day 14 peak-response samples were available, repertoires were characterized only after the peak T cell response. In the small 56-69-year group, the increase in depth fell short of significance, most likely because of low power. Conclusions about previously exposed vaccinees were limited because only six or seven AZD1222 recipients were SARS-CoV-2 seropositive at baseline. Most participants were white British and females outnumbered males, and the authors suggested that clonal diversity may have been underestimated.

The CDR3 regions of human TCRbeta chains were analyzed by immunosequencing. In the authors' own workflow: Repertoire TCRs were matched against a reference library of SARS-CoV-2-specific TCRs generated with the MIRA antigen-specificity platform. Breadth was defined as the fraction of unique TCRs that were SARS-CoV-2-associated. Depth was defined as the fraction of total T cells that were SARS-CoV-2-associated. Using the MIRA data, each spike-specific TCR was assigned both to the spike region to which the TCR was reactive and to a CD4 or CD8 class. Log10-transformed breadth and depth values were compared by one-way ANOVA with Sidak's multiple comparisons tests. In TCRdb, the immuneACCESS table is reduced to in-frame sequences with V and J assigned. These tables do not hold every clone; where another copy was compared, an unresolved V gene accounts for under half, and the others remain unexplained. The DNA gave D and trimming, while V, J and clone size come from that table. Present in this sample are tens of thousands of clones, 82% of which were seen just once. The top ten clonotypes cover roughly 5% of the sample.

On this clone: The antigen it binds to is not known. The record has no base qualities; no much larger clone is one base away.

The chain is assembled from TRBV20-1 and TRBJ2-5, with 11 middle bases fitting TRBD2. The sequencing used peripheral blood, collected on day 0 of AZD1222 vaccination. The source of this sequence is an adult in good health. The sequenced DNA is TGCAGTGCTAGTGGGCTAGCGGGGGGAGAGACCCAGTACTTC. Its translation reads: CSASGLAGGETQYF.